The 30 T cell receptor beta chains in this list originate from one sample, sequenced in a study of blood T cell repertoires in COVID-19. The table came from immunoSEQ multiplex PCR; TCRdb's copy has only in-frame clones and leaves some out. The table records around 77,000 clones, 83% of them present only once. The sample consisted of peripheral blood. The receptor set was obtained from a young man with COVID-19, enrolled during active disease.

V and J are TRBV24-1 and TRBJ2-2; 9 bases fit TRBD1. Germline V gives CDR1 KGHDR, CDR2 SFDVKD. V was pared by 7 bases and J by 4 bases, with 6 bases of the junction left unmatched. The length of the CDR3 is 15 residues. This chain's CDR3 is CATSAGQGFTGELFF. The CDR3 bases are TGTGCCACCAGCGCGGGACAGGGATTCACCGGGGAGCTGTTTTTT.

The rearrangement uses TRBV5-1 and TRBJ2-7, with D maybe TRBD2 (6 bases). The CDR3 runs to 14 residues. Germline V CDR1 and CDR2: SGHRS, YFSETQ. V was clipped by 7 bases and J by 3 bases, with 17 bases between them. This chain's CDR3 is CASAPEASDYEQYF. The CDR3 coding sequence is TGCGCCAGCGCCCCCGAGGCTAGCGACTACGAGCAGTACTTC. Drawing the rest from reference TRBV5-1 and TRBJ2-7, the complete variable domain is KAGVTQTPRYLIKTRGQQVTLSCSPISGHRSVSWYQQTPGQGLQFLFEYFSETQRNKGNFPGRFSGRQFSNSRSEMNVSTLELGDSALYLCASAPEASDYEQYFGPGTRLTVT.

The rearrangement uses TRBV6-5 and TRBJ2-5, with TRBD2 as a possible D gene (6 bases). This CDR3 contains 15 residues. V was pared by 0 bases and J by 4 bases, with 12 bases between. Germline CDR1 is MNHEY and CDR2 is SVGAGI. The CDR3 sequence is CASSYSSTGRETQYF. The DNA of the CDR3 is TGTGCCAGCAGTTACTCGTCGACCGGGAGAGAGACCCAGTACTTC.

This clone was picked up a small number of times. The rearrangement uses TRBV28 and TRBJ1-2; TRBD1 aligns across 11 bases. This CDR3 spans 14 amino acids. Germline loops: CDR1 MDHEN, CDR2 SYDVKM. With 9 bases clipped from V and 5 bases from J, the junction kept 8 bases outside the gene matches. CDR3 sequence: CASMGQGVVYGYTF. The CDR3 bases are TGTGCCAGTATGGGACAGGGGGTTGTTTATGGCTACACCTTC.

J is TRBJ2-1 and V is TRBV9; 9 nucleotides match TRBD2. From germline, CDR1 is SGDLS and CDR2 YYNGEE. There are 16 residues in the CDR3. The J segment lost 3 bases and the V segment lost 0 bases, leaving 4 bases of the junction unmatched. The DNA for the CDR3 is TGTGCCAGCAGCGTAGGCGGGAGGGCCAGCTACAATGAGCAGTTCTTC. Its translation is CASSVGGRASYNEQFF.

The chain carries TRBV11-2 and TRBJ2-3, with D perhaps TRBD1 (6 bases). The CDR3 has 15 residues. Trimming took off 5 bases at V and 4 bases at J, with 16 bases between the two ends. The germline V gene encodes CDR1 SGHAT and CDR2 FQNNGV. The CDR3 DNA sequence: TGTGCCAGCAGCCGCCTAGGGGGTTTGGCAGATACGCAGTATTTT. Amino acid sequence: CASSRLGGLADTQYF.

This chain connects TRBV5-5 to TRBJ1-2, with 10 bases matching TRBD1. The CDR3 extends over 17 amino acids. Trimming cost V 4 bases and J 3 bases; bases outside gene matches: 12. CDR1 is SGHKS, CDR2 YYEKEE, per germline (reference sequence). The CDR3 here is CASSPGTGEAIYYGYTF. The CDR3 DNA reads as TGTGCCAGCAGCCCAGGGACAGGGGAAGCTATATACTATGGCTACACCTTC.

This chain connects TRBV28 to TRBJ2-3; TRBD2 matches at 11 bases. This CDR3 has 16 residues. V lost 4 bases and J lost 4; bases outside the gene matches: 7. CDR1 is MDHEN and CDR2 is SYDVKM in the germline V gene. The chain's CDR3 is CASSSRSGRVADTQYF. The CDR3, as DNA: TGTGCCAGCAGTTCCCGTAGCGGGAGGGTAGCAGATACGCAGTATTTT.

The CDR3 bases are TGTGCCAGCAGCTTGGCACCGGAAGAGGCAGATACGCAGTATTTT. This encodes CASSLAPEEADTQYF. The rearrangement uses TRBV5-4 and TRBJ2-3; D gene uncertain. The CDR3 totals 15 residues. Trimming pared 0 bases from V and 4 bases from J, leaving 12 bases between. Germline assignment: CDR1 SGHNT and CDR2 YYREEE (reference sequence).

The V and J genes are TRBV5-1 and TRBJ1-5; maybe TRBD1 (5 bases). Trimming pared 0 bases from V and 7 bases from J, leaving 5 bases between. The CDR3 loop spans 12 amino acids. Per the germline V gene, CDR1 is SGHRS and CDR2 is YFSETQ. The CDR3 region has the DNA TGCGCCAGCAGCTTGGCAGGGCAGCCCCAGCATTTT. Protein product: CASSLAGQPQHF.

V usage is TRBV7-2 and J usage is TRBJ2-1; 8 bases map to TRBD2. J gave up 0 bases and V 5 bases, and 9 bases lay outside the gene matches. CDR1 is SGHTA and CDR2 is FQGNSA in the germline V gene. The CDR3 is made up of 17 amino acids. In DNA, the CDR3 is TGTGCCAGCAGCCCTGGGTCTAGCGGGTCCTCCTACAATGAGCAGTTCTTC. Amino acid sequence: CASSPGSSGSSYNEQFF.

The J gene is TRBJ1-5, the V gene TRBV9; TRBD1 might be the D (5 bases). The CDR3 sequence is 14 residues long. V gave up 4 bases and J gave up 5 bases, with 13 bases separating them. From germline, CDR1 is SGDLS and CDR2 YYNGEE. CDR3 sequence reads: CASSRTGGDQPQHF. The CDR3 nucleotides are TGTGCCAGCAGCCGTACAGGCGGGGATCAGCCCCAGCATTTT.

The chain links TRBV3-1 (or the pseudogene TRBV3-2) to TRBJ1-3; no clear D gene. The CDR3 runs 15 residues. Germline loops: CDR1 LGHDT, CDR2 YNNKEL (reference sequence). V was pared by 0 bases and J by 0 bases, with 6 bases between. The CDR3 DNA reads as TGTGCCAGCAGCCAAGACTTCGGCTCTGGAAACACCATATATTTT. Protein: CASSQDFGSGNTIYF.

The CDR3 loop reads CASSLARTYEQYF. The CDR3 coding sequence is TGTGCCAGCAGCTTGGCCCGCACCTACGAGCAGTACTTC. This chain connects TRBV7-9 to TRBJ2-7, with D unclear. V gave up 3 bases and J gave up 2 bases, with 8 bases separating them. Germline V CDR1 and CDR2: SEHNR, FQNEAQ (reference sequence). The CDR3 has 13 residues. The variable domain in full, with the rest retrieved from reference TRBV7-9 and TRBJ2-7, is DTGVSQNPRHKITKRGQNVTFRCDPISEHNRLYWYRQTLGQGPEFLTYFQNEAQLEKSRLLSDRFSAERPKGSFSTLEIQRTEQGDSAMYLCASSLARTYEQYFGPGTRLTVT.

CDR3 DNA: TGTGCCAGTAGAGGGTACGGGACTAGCGGGATAGGGAGCTACAATGAGCAGTTCTTC. It specifies CASRGYGTSGIGSYNEQFF. This sequence joins TRBV19 and TRBJ2-1; 13 bases agree with TRBD2. Germline V lookup: CDR1 LNHDA, CDR2 SQIVND (reference sequence). The CDR3 has 19 residues. The V and J ends lost 6 bases and 3 bases, in that order; junction bases with no gene match: 14.

This clone was counted a single time. V is TRBV29-1 and J is TRBJ2-7; 10 bases map to TRBD1. Germline V lookup: CDR1 SQVTM, CDR2 ANQGSEA. The CDR3 covers 13 residues. The V and J ends lost 7 bases and 3 bases, in that order; junction bases with no gene match: 6. CDR3 in amino acids: CSASGTGDYEQYF. CDR3 nucleotide sequence: TGCAGCGCCTCCGGGACAGGGGACTACGAGCAGTACTTC.

The chain recombines TRBV14 with TRBJ1-1; no definite D call. Germline V gives CDR1 SGHDN, CDR2 FVKESK. The CDR3 sequence is 15 residues long. Trimming removed 4 bases at V and 1 base at J, with 13 bases between. CDR3 in DNA: TGTGCCAGCAGCCGTCGACGGGGAAAGAACACTGAAGCTTTCTTT. Its translation: CASSRRRGKNTEAFF.

V and J are TRBV11-2 and TRBJ1-6, with 7 positions matching TRBD1. CDR3 length: 14 amino acids. Germline values: CDR1 SGHAT, CDR2 FQNNGV. With V trimmed by 6 bases and J by 7 bases, 6 bases remained unmatched. The CDR3 reads CASSIRGQNSPLHF. As DNA, the CDR3 is TGTGCCAGCAGTATTAGGGGACAGAATTCACCCCTCCACTTT. Full variable domain (missing parts from reference TRBV11-2 and TRBJ1-6): EAGVAQSPRYKIIEKRQSVAFWCNPISGHATLYWYQQILGQGPKLLIQFQNNGVVDDSQLPKDRFSAERLKGVDSTLKIQPAKLEDSAVYLCASSIRGQNSPLHFGNGTRLTVT.

This chain uses TRBV5-6 with TRBJ2-3; tentative D call: TRBD1 (6 bases). Germline loops: CDR1 SGHDT, CDR2 YYEEEE. V lost 2 bases to trimming and J lost 0 bases, with 10 bases between them. CDR3 length: 15 residues. The CDR3 sequence is CASSLPGDSTDTQYF. CDR3 coding DNA: TGTGCCAGCAGCTTACCAGGGGATAGCACAGATACGCAGTATTTT.

This CDR3 is CASSLTGHSNQPQHF. The CDR3 region has the DNA TGTGCCAGCAGCCTAACGGGACATAGCAATCAGCCCCAGCATTTT. The V call is TRBV28, the J call TRBJ1-5, with D perhaps matching TRBD1 (6 bases). This CDR3 comprises 15 residues. Trimming cost V 6 bases and J 0 bases, with 12 bases left between them. CDR1 and CDR2 from the germline V gene are MDHEN and SYDVKM.

This clone is a singleton in its sample. The chain couples TRBV30 to TRBJ1-4, with D perhaps TRBD1 (5 bases). The V end lost 0 bases, the J end lost 0 bases, and 11 bases lay between the germline ends. The CDR3 totals 16 residues. Germline CDR1 is GTSNPN and CDR2 is SVGIG (reference sequence). CDR3 sequence reads: CAWSVQATSTNEKLFF. CDR3 DNA: TGTGCCTGGAGTGTACAGGCAACATCAACTAATGAAAAACTGTTTTTT.

This chain joins TRBV2 and TRBJ1-1, with 7 nucleotides matching TRBD1. The V gene end was trimmed by 8 bases and the J gene end by 7 bases; junction bases not matched to a gene: 10. Germline assignment: CDR1 SNHLY and CDR2 FYNNEI. This CDR3 is built from 13 residues. Written as DNA, the CDR3 is TGTGCCAGCGGTCCTCAGGGGGTTAGTGAAGCTTTCTTT. Amino acid sequence: CASGPQGVSEAFF.

The genes are TRBV29-1 and TRBJ2-7, with a tentative D call TRBD2 (7 bases). Deletions cut 6 bases from V and 3 bases from J, with 18 bases between. From germline, CDR1 is SQVTM and CDR2 ANQGSEA. CDR3 length: 14 amino acids. The CDR3 bases are TGCAGCGTCTCTATGGCGGGGGCAAACTACGAGCAGTACTTC. This translates into CSVSMAGANYEQYF.

This chain links TRBV5-4 with TRBJ1-4, with 7 bases identical to TRBD1. V shed 4 bases and J 5 bases; nucleotides not matched to a gene: 5. Germline loops: CDR1 SGHNT, CDR2 YYREEE (reference sequence). The CDR3 is 14 residues long. CDR3 sequence: CASSGGQWNEKLFF. The CDR3 DNA sequence: TGTGCCAGCAGCGGGGGACAGTGGAATGAAAAACTGTTTTTT.

This chain joins TRBV6-5 and TRBJ1-2; possible D gene TRBD1, 5 bases. This CDR3 spans 15 amino acids. V lost 7 bases and J lost 7, with 22 bases in between. Germline-derived CDR1 and CDR2 are MNHEY and SVGAGI. Here the CDR3 reads CASTYGGDLRFGYTF. Here the CDR3 DNA reads TGTGCCAGCACATACGGGGGGGATCTGAGATTTGGCTACACCTTC.

This chain links TRBV13 with TRBJ1-2; D perhaps matches TRBD1 (5 bases). Germline V lookup: CDR1 PRHDT, CDR2 FYEKMQ (reference sequence). The CDR3 consists of 16 residues. Trimming took 5 bases from V and 3 from J, leaving 19 bases between them. Written as DNA, the CDR3 is TGTGCCAGCAGCGCCATCATAGGGCAGGGCTACTATGGCTACACCTTC. This codes for CASSAIIGQGYYGYTF.

This clone was seen a single time. The chain links TRBV6-2 or TRBV6-3 to TRBJ1-2, with TRBD1 matching 9 bases. Germline assignment: CDR1 MNHEY and CDR2 SVGEGT. With 4 bases clipped from V and 0 bases from J, the junction kept 9 bases outside the gene matches. CDR3 size: 17 residues. CDR3 sequence: CASSWSGQGTANYGYTF. The CDR3 nucleotides are TGTGCCAGCAGTTGGTCCGGACAGGGGACGGCTAACTATGGCTACACCTTC.

The gene calls are TRBV2 and TRBJ2-7; no firm D call. The CDR3 consists of 13 residues. Germline V gene data show CDR1 as SNHLY and CDR2 as FYNNEI. The V gene lost 6 bases and the J gene lost 0 bases, with 9 bases spanning the gap. The CDR3 DNA sequence: TGTGCCAGCAGGGCAACTATCTCCTACGAGCAGTACTTC. Translating it yields CASRATISYEQYF.

This clone was picked up a small number of times. CDR3 DNA sequence: TGTGCCAGCAGTGATGGGGAGAACTATGGCTACACCTTC. This translates into CASSDGENYGYTF. The chain carries TRBV6-4 and TRBJ1-2; D not certain. The V gene lost 3 bases and the J gene lost 2 bases, with 7 bases spanning the gap. This CDR3 is 13 amino acids long. Germline V lookup: CDR1 MRHNA, CDR2 SNTAGT.

The rearrangement links TRBV19 to TRBJ1-3, with a tentative D call TRBD1 (6 bases). Germline CDR1 reads LNHDA; CDR2 reads SQIVND (reference sequence). The CDR3 has 15 amino acids. V dropped 9 bases and J dropped 0 bases, with 15 bases sitting between them. In DNA, the CDR3 is TGTGCCAGCAGTGACTTCAGGGGCTCTGGAAACACCATATATTTT. Translation: CASSDFRGSGNTIYF.